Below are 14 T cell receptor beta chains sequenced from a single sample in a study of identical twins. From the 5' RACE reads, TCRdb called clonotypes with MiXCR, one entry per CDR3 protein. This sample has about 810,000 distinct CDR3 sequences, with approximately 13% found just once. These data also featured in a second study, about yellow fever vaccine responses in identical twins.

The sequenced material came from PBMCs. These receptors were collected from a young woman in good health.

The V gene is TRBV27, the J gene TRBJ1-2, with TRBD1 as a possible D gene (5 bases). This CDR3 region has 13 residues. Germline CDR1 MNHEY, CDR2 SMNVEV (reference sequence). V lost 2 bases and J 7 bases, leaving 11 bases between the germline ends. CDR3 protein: CASSLSGHSGYTF. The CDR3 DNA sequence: TGTGCCAGCAGTTTAAGCGGACACTCTGGCTACACCTTC.

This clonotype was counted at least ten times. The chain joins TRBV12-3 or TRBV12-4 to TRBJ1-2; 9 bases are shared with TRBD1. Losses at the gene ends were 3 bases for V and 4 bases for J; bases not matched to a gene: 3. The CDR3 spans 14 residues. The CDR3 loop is CASSLGQGFYGYTF. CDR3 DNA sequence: TGTGCCAGCAGTTTGGGACAGGGTTTCTATGGCTACACCTTC.

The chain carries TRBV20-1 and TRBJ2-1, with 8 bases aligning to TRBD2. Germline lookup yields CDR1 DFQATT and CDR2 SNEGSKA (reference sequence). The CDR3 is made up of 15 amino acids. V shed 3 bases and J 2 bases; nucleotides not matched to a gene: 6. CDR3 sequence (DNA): TGCAGTGCTAGGGAGAGCGGGGGCCCCTACAATGAGCAGTTCTTC. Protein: CSARESGGPYNEQFF.

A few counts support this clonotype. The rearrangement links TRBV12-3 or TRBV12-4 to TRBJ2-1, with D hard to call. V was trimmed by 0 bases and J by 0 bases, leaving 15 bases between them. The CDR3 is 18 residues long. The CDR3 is CASSLAQKRLSSYNEQFF. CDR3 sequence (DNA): TGTGCCAGCAGTTTAGCGCAAAAGCGTTTAAGCTCCTACAATGAGCAGTTCTTC.

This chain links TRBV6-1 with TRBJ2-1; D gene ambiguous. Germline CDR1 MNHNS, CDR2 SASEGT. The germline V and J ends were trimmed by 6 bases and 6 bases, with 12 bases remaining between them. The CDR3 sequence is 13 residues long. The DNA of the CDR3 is TGTGCCAGCAGGGCGGCCTCGGGCAATGAGCAGTTCTTC. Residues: CASRAASGNEQFF.

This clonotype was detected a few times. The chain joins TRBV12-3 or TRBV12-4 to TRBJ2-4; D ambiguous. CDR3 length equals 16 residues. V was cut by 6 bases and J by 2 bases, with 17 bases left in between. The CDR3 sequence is CASSATRLVSKNIQYF. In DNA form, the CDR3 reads TGTGCCAGCAGCGCCACCCGCCTAGTGTCCAAAAACATTCAGTACTTC.

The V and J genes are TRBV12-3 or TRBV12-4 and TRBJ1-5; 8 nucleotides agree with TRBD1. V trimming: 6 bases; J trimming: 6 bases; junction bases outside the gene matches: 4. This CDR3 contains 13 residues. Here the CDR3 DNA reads TGTGCCAGCAGGGGGACAGGTCCTCAGCCCCAGCATTTT. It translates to CASRGTGPQPQHF.

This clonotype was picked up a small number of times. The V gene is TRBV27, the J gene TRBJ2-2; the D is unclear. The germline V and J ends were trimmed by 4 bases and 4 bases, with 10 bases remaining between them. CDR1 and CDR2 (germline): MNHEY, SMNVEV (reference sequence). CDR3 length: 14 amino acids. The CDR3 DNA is TGTGCCAGCAGTTCGTTTAGTCCCACCGGGGAGCTGTTTTTT. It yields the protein CASSSFSPTGELFF.

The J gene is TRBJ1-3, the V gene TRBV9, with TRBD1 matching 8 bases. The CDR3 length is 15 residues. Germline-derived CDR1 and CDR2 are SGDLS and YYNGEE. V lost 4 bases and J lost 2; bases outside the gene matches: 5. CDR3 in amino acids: CASSPPTGAGNTIYF. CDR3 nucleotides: TGTGCCAGCAGCCCACCGACAGGGGCTGGAAACACCATATATTTT.

Written as DNA, the CDR3 is TGTGCCAGCAGCTCGGGACCAGGCACAGATACGCAGTATTTT. It codes for CASSSGPGTDTQYF. The rearrangement joins TRBV7-2 to TRBJ2-3; D assignment may be TRBD1 or TRBD2 (5 bases each). Trimming stripped 4 bases from V and 1 base from J, with 9 bases between. Germline-derived CDR1 and CDR2 are SGHTA and FQGNSA. The CDR3 sequence is 14 residues long.

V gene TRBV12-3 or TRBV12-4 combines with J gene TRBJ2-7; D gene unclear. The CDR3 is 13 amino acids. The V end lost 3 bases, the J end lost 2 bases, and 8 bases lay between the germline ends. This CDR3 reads CASSFRQAYEQYF. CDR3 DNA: TGTGCCAGCAGTTTCAGGCAAGCCTACGAGCAGTACTTC.

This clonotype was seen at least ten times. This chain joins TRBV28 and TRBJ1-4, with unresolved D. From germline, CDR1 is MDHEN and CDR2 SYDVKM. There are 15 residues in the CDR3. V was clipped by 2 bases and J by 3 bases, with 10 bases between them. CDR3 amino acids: CASSLEDDPNEKLFF. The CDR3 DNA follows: TGTGCCAGCAGTTTAGAGGACGATCCTAATGAAAAACTGTTTTTT.

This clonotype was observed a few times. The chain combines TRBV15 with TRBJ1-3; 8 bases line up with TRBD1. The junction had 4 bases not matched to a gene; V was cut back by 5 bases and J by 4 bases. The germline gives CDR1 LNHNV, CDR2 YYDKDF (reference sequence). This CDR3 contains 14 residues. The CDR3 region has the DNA TGTGCCACCAGCGACGGACAGGGAGGAAACACCATATATTTT. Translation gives CATSDGQGGNTIYF.

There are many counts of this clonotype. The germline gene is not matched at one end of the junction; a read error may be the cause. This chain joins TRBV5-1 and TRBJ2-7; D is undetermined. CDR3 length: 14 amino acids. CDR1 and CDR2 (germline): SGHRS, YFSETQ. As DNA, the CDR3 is TGTGCCAGCAGTTTAGCCGCAGGCGCCTACGAGCAGTACTTC. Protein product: CASSLAAGAYEQYF.